This TCR beta chain stems from a study of shared clonotypes between healthy human individuals. With regard to this clone: One base separates it from a far larger clone, so it is likely a read error. The same CDR3 can be traced to other DNA sequences in this sample.

Produced via immunoSEQ multiplex PCR; TCRdb's table is partial and in-frame only. The sample holds about 490,000 clones, 65% to 85% seen once. Sequencing input: PBMCs. This TCR was recovered from a woman aged 40 to 55 in good health. Some clones in this sample may be carry-over from other donors' samples.

The CDR3 reads CASSPTPTGFYGYTF. CDR3 sequence (DNA): TGTGCCAGCAGCCCCACCCCGACAGGGTTCTATGGTTACACCTTC. The genes are TRBV5-6 and TRBJ1-2; 7 nucleotides align to TRBD1. The CDR3 runs 15 residues. The germline V gene encodes CDR1 SGHDT and CDR2 YYEEEE.